The sequence of this TCR beta chain was determined in a study of cytomegalovirus exposure and HLA in healthy donors. Study as a whole: Unique TCR beta sequences numbering approximately 120 million came from around 180 million T cells in an earlier analysis. Study-wide findings and caveats: A later look showed TCR association rates differing by HLA locus, highest for DRB1 and lowest for HLA-C. High specificity and sensitivity for cytomegalovirus status were reported for the classifier. There were a few CMV-associated chains whose specificity for CMV antigens was confirmed in vitro.

The germline V gene has CDR1 GTSNPN and CDR2 SVGIG (reference sequence). This CDR3 region has 15 residues. Trimming took off 4 bases at V and 4 bases at J, with 17 bases between the two ends. Points on this clone: Its antigen is unidentified.

The PCR made use of 60 Vbeta and 13 Jbeta primers. Method: immunoSEQ multiplex PCR; TCRdb's copy keeps in-frame clones and lacks some. The profile shows over 150,000 clones, around four fifths of them singletons. The sequenced material came from PBMCs. This clonotype was obtained from an older woman in good health and CMV-seropositive. V and J are TRBV30 and TRBJ1-5; D uncertain. In nucleotides, the CDR3 is TGTGCCTGGACCTCAGGAGGGTTAGGGAATCAGCCCCAGCATTTT. This codes for CAWTSGGLGNQPQHF.